These 26 T cell receptor beta chains were sequenced from one sample in a study of blood T cell repertoires in COVID-19. Some clones are missing from TCRdb's copy, which holds only in-frame ones; the method was immunoSEQ multiplex PCR. The sample has under 250,000 clones, less than 85% seen once. The sample taken for sequencing was peripheral blood. Receptors were obtained from a woman in her 70s with active or convalescent COVID-19.

This rearrangement joins TRBV9 to TRBJ2-1, with D possibly matching TRBD1 (6 bases). The CDR3 has 18 residues. Germline loops: CDR1 SGDLS, CDR2 YYNGEE. V lost 3 bases to trimming and J lost 3 bases, with 22 bases between them. CDR3 coding DNA: TGTGCCAGCAGCGCAATTAGGGGGTGGGACACAGACTACAATGAGCAGTTCTTC. Encoded protein: CASSAIRGWDTDYNEQFF.

The chain employs TRBV30 and TRBJ1-2; 8 bases line up with TRBD1. There are 13 residues in the CDR3. Trimming at V came to 2 bases and at J to 8 bases, leaving 7 bases not matched to a gene. The germline V gene has CDR1 GTSNPN and CDR2 SVGIG (reference sequence). In nucleotides, the CDR3 is TGTGCCTGGAGTAAGGACAGGGTGGGCGGCTACACCTTC. Protein: CAWSKDRVGGYTF.

About this clone itself: The same CDR3 can be traced to other DNA sequences in this sample. The rearrangement joins TRBV19 to TRBJ1-5; D is unresolved. The CDR3 length is 13 residues. Per the germline V gene, CDR1 is LNHDA and CDR2 is SQIVND (reference sequence). Trimming pared 3 bases from V and 3 bases from J, leaving 6 bases between. The CDR3 protein is CASSMALNQPQHF. The CDR3 DNA follows: TGTGCCAGTAGTATGGCTCTCAATCAGCCCCAGCATTTT.

This clone was detected a few times. The rearrangement joins TRBV6-4 to TRBJ1-5; D is undetermined. Trimming took 0 bases from V and 5 from J, leaving 11 bases between them. The CDR3 runs 15 residues. Germline V lookup: CDR1 MRHNA, CDR2 SNTAGT. DNA for the CDR3: TGTGCCAGCAGTGACTCTAGGAGGGTATATCAGCCCCAGCATTTT. Translating it yields CASSDSRRVYQPQHF.

This chain uses TRBV7-9 with TRBJ1-5; tentatively, D is TRBD1 (6 bases). The CDR3 length is 14 residues. From germline, CDR1 is SEHNR and CDR2 FQNEAQ (reference sequence). The germline V and J ends were trimmed by 5 bases and 5 bases, with 13 bases remaining between them. The CDR3 reads CASSIQGGDQPQHF. The CDR3 DNA reads as TGTGCCAGCAGCATACAGGGTGGGGATCAGCCCCAGCATTTT. The entire variable domain, with the rest obtained from reference TRBV7-9 and TRBJ1-5, is as follows: DTGVSQNPRHKITKRGQNVTFRCDPISEHNRLYWYRQTLGQGPEFLTYFQNEAQLEKSRLLSDRFSAERPKGSFSTLEIQRTEQGDSAMYLCASSIQGGDQPQHFGDGTRLSIL.

The rearrangement uses TRBV5-6 and TRBJ2-7; D is possibly TRBD1 (5 bases). The CDR3 runs to 16 residues. Germline lookup yields CDR1 SGHDT and CDR2 YYEEEE. V shed 7 bases and J shed 7 bases, with 27 bases lying between them. For the CDR3, the DNA is TGTGCCAGCGGACACACAAGAAGGACGGAGAGAGTGGAGCAGTACTTC. It yields the protein CASGHTRRTERVEQYF. The full variable domain, with the rest looked up from reference TRBV5-6 and TRBJ2-7, is DAGVTQSPTHLIKTRGQQVTLRCSPKSGHDTVSWYQQALGQGPQFIFQYYEEEERQRGNFPDRFSGHQFPNYSSELNVNALLLGDSALYLCASGHTRRTERVEQYFGPGTRLTVT.

This clone was picked up a small number of times. The chain couples TRBV2 to TRBJ2-5, with D unresolved. V was trimmed by 4 bases and J by 5 bases, leaving 11 bases between them. The germline gives CDR1 SNHLY, CDR2 FYNNEI. This CDR3 region has 13 residues. CDR3 amino acids: CASSVGRRETQYF. Here the CDR3 DNA reads TGTGCCAGCAGTGTGGGCCGCCGGGAGACCCAGTACTTC. Together with reference TRBV2 and TRBJ2-5, the CDR3 gives the full variable domain: EPEVTQTPSHQVTQMGQEVILRCVPISNHLYFYWYRQILGQKVEFLVSFYNNEISEKSEIFDDQFSVERPDGSNFTLKIRSTKLEDSAMYFCASSVGRRETQYFGPGTRLLVL.

The rearrangement joins TRBV5-1 to TRBJ2-7; 9 bases are a match to TRBD1. The CDR3 totals 14 residues. CDR1 SGHRS and CDR2 YFSETQ come from the germline V gene. J was trimmed by 3 bases and V by 0 bases; bases with no gene match: 1. CDR3 region: CASSLGQGVYEQYF. DNA for the CDR3: TGCGCCAGCAGCTTGGGACAGGGGGTCTACGAGCAGTACTTC.

This clone occurred a few times. This sequence joins TRBV10-1 and TRBJ2-1; D possibly corresponds to TRBD2 (5 bases). The CDR3 consists of 13 residues. Germline CDR1 reads WNHNN; CDR2 reads SYGVQD (reference sequence). V was shortened by 4 bases and J by 5 bases, with 9 bases between the two germline ends. The CDR3 spells CASSGGGNNEQFF. DNA for the CDR3: TGCGCCAGCAGTGGAGGAGGTAACAATGAGCAGTTCTTC.

Comments on this clone: The identical CDR3 is also encoded by other nucleotide sequences in the sample. J is TRBJ2-3 and V is TRBV12-3 or TRBV12-4; no reliable D call. This CDR3 region has 12 residues. The V and J ends lost 3 bases and 2 bases respectively, with 3 bases between them. The CDR3 DNA sequence: TGTGCCAGCAGTTTCTCCACAGATACGCAGTATTTT. Translated, it gives CASSFSTDTQYF.

V and J are TRBV7-9 and TRBJ1-3; tentative D call: TRBD1 (6 bases). From germline, CDR1 is SEHNR and CDR2 FQNEAQ (reference sequence). This CDR3 spans 17 amino acids. V dropped 4 bases and J dropped 1 base, with 17 bases sitting between them. CDR3 protein: CASSSGARLSSGNTIYF. The CDR3 nucleotides read TGTGCCAGCAGCTCAGGGGCAAGGTTATCTTCTGGAAACACCATATATTTT.

CDR3 nucleotides: TGTGCCAGCAGCCCTGGGCGGGGGGGCCCCTACAATGAGCAGTTCTTC. This codes for CASSPGRGGPYNEQFF. The chain combines TRBV11-2 with TRBJ2-1, with TRBD2 matching 9 bases. The length of the CDR3 is 16 residues. V shed 5 bases and J 2 bases; nucleotides not matched to a gene: 7. Germline loops: CDR1 SGHAT, CDR2 FQNNGV.

This clone was seen once. The rearrangement uses TRBV18 and TRBJ2-2; tentatively, D is TRBD1 (6 bases). Germline CDR1 KGHSH, CDR2 LQKENI. V dropped 0 bases and J dropped 4 bases, with 9 bases sitting between them. This CDR3 region has 15 residues. The CDR3, as DNA: TGTGCCAGCTCACCACCGTGGGGGCGCACCGGGGAGCTGTTTTTT. This sequence encodes CASSPPWGRTGELFF.

The chain recombines TRBV28 with TRBJ2-7; 7 bases map to TRBD1. Unmatched junction bases numbered 3, after V lost 2 bases and J lost 2 bases. CDR3 length equals 14 residues. Germline V CDR1 and CDR2: MDHEN, SYDVKM. The CDR3 DNA reads as TGTGCCAGCAGTTTAGGACAGGCCCCCTACGAGCAGTACTTC. Translated: CASSLGQAPYEQYF.

The gene calls are TRBV18 and TRBJ2-7; TRBD1 aligns across 7 bases. This CDR3 has 16 amino acids. V lost 4 bases, J lost 1 base, and 10 bases stayed unmatched. CDR1 KGHSH and CDR2 LQKENI come from the germline V gene. CDR3 sequence: CASSLNPGQYSYEQYF. The CDR3 nucleotides read TGTGCCAGCTCACTCAACCCGGGACAGTATTCCTACGAGCAGTACTTC.

This clone was recorded only once. The rearrangement uses TRBV9 and TRBJ2-6; D is ambiguous. V dropped 3 bases and J dropped 0 bases, with 7 bases sitting between them. From germline, CDR1 is SGDLS and CDR2 YYNGEE. CDR3 length: 15 amino acids. The CDR3, as DNA: TGTGCCAGCAGCGCCGGGTCCTCTGGGGCCAACGTCCTGACTTTC. Protein product: CASSAGSSGANVLTF. The full variable domain, with the rest looked up from reference TRBV9 and TRBJ2-6, is DSGVTQTPKHLITATGQRVTLRCSPRSGDLSVYWYQQSLDQGLQFLIQYYNGEERAKGNILERFSAQQFPDLHSELNLSSLELGDSALYFCASSAGSSGANVLTFGAGSRLTVL.

V usage is TRBV30 and J usage is TRBJ2-3, with D perhaps matching TRBD2 (5 bases). This CDR3 is built from 14 residues. The V gene's germline CDR1 is GTSNPN and CDR2 SVGIG (reference sequence). Trimming stripped 1 base from V and 2 bases from J, with 10 bases between. The CDR3 coding sequence is TGTGCCTGGAGTGCCTGGGAGTCCACAGATACGCAGTATTTT. As protein: CAWSAWESTDTQYF.

This chain uses TRBV28 with TRBJ1-5, with a weak D call TRBD1 (5 bases). The CDR3 consists of 16 residues. Germline V gene sequence: CDR1 MDHEN, CDR2 SYDVKM. V was shortened by 6 bases and J by 7 bases, with 22 bases between the two germline ends. DNA for the CDR3: TGTGCCAGCAGCTCTTTGGGGGAGGGTTCGGGGCAGCCCCAGCATTTT. It is translated as CASSSLGEGSGQPQHF.

This clone was detected once. The rearrangement uses TRBV6-5 and TRBJ1-1; D is unresolved. The CDR3 runs to 13 residues. CDR1 is MNHEY, CDR2 SVGAGI, per germline. V lost 2 bases and J 1 base, leaving 5 bases between the germline ends. CDR3 nucleotides: TGTGCCAGCAGTTACAATCGGAACACTGAAGCTTTCTTT. Translation gives CASSYNRNTEAFF.

This rearrangement joins TRBV7-2 to TRBJ1-2; a weak D match, TRBD1 (6 bases). CDR3 length equals 15 residues. V lost 1 base and J lost 5, with 14 bases in between. From germline, CDR1 is SGHTA and CDR2 FQGNSA. The CDR3 DNA reads TGTGCCAGCAGCTTAGGACAGGCCGATTATTATGGCTACACCTTC. Its translation is CASSLGQADYYGYTF.

This clone was seen a single time. Other DNA sequences in the sample encode the same CDR3. The rearrangement uses TRBV5-1 and TRBJ2-5; 11 bases agree with TRBD2. The CDR3 consists of 14 residues. Trimming took 7 bases from V and 5 from J; bases not matched to a gene: 7. CDR1 and CDR2 (germline): SGHRS, YFSETQ. The DNA for the CDR3 is TGCGCCAGCTCACTAGCGGGGGTAGGGGAGACCCAGTACTTC. It encodes CASSLAGVGETQYF.

This clone was recorded once. V usage is TRBV6-1 and J usage is TRBJ2-5, with D tentatively TRBD1 (6 bases). Per germline, CDR1 MNHNS and CDR2 SASEGT. V was clipped by 2 bases and J by 2 bases, with 6 bases between them. The length of the CDR3 is 13 residues. CDR3 in DNA: TGTGCCAGCAGTGAACAGGGGCAAGAGACCCAGTACTTC. This sequence encodes CASSEQGQETQYF.

V usage is TRBV6-2 or TRBV6-3 and J usage is TRBJ1-2, with D possibly being TRBD1 (5 bases). Germline CDR1 MNHEY, CDR2 SVGEGT. This CDR3 region has 16 residues. Trimming pared 0 bases from V and 7 bases from J, leaving 18 bases between. The CDR3 bases are TGTGCCAGCAGTTACTCGAGTAACGTGGGGCAGCTTGGCTACACCTTC. Protein product: CASSYSSNVGQLGYTF.

The chain combines TRBV7-9 with TRBJ1-4; unclear D gene. The CDR3 length is 11 residues. With 7 bases removed from V and 11 bases from J, the gap between germline ends came to 11 bases. The V gene's germline CDR1 is SEHNR and CDR2 FQNEAQ (reference sequence). The chain's CDR3 is CASTVGVKLFF. DNA of the CDR3: TGTGCCAGCACGGTCGGGGTGAAACTGTTTTTT.

This chain connects TRBV6-5 to TRBJ2-7, with D possibly matching TRBD2 (6 bases). Germline V gene sequence: CDR1 MNHEY, CDR2 SVGAGI. Between the trimmed V and J ends, which lost 7 bases and 4 bases, there was a span of 14 bases. The CDR3 runs 13 residues. The CDR3 DNA is TGTGCCAGCATCCCGGCCGGGACTTACGAGCAGTACTTC. Encoded protein: CASIPAGTYEQYF.

The chain recombines TRBV11-2 with TRBJ1-5; D is unclear. Trimming removed 5 bases from V and 3 bases from J, with 8 bases in between. There are 13 residues in the CDR3. Germline assignment: CDR1 SGHAT and CDR2 FQNNGV. Written as DNA, the CDR3 is TGTGCCAGCAGCCCTAACCACAATCAGCCCCAGCATTTT. It encodes CASSPNHNQPQHF.